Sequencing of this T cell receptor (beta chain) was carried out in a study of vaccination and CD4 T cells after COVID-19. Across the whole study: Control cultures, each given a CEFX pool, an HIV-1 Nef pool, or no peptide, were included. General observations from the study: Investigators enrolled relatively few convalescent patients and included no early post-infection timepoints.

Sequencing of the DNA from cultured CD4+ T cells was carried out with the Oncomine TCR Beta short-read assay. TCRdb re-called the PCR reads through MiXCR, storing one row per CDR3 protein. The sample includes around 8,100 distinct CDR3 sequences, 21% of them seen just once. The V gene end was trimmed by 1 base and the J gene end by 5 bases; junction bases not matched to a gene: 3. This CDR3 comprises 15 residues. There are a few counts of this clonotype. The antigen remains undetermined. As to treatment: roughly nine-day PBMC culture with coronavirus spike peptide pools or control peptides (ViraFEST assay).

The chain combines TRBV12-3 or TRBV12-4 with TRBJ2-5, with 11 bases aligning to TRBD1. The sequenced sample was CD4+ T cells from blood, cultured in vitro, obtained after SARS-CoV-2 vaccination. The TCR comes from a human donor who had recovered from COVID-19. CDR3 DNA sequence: TGTGCCAGCAGTTTAGGGACAGGGGGCGGGGAGACCCAGTACTTC. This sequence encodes CASSLGTGGGETQYF.